The source of this TCR beta chain is a study of CD8 T cells in ankylosing spondylitis. Findings and caveats of the study: Disease-linked clones were found to be CD8+ and relatively rare in peripheral blood.

Making the TCR beta libraries involved quantitative 5'-RACE with molecular barcodes. Each CDR3 protein is one row after TCRdb ran MiXCR on the 5' RACE reads. Of 340,000 or so distinct CDR3 sequences in the sample, roughly 14% were seen once. This clonotype showed up many times. Its specificity is not known. The clonotype was recovered from a male donor with ankylosing spondylitis or in good health (not recorded which). Sample: blood, either unsorted or a sorted T cell fraction (not recorded which).

Written as DNA, the CDR3 is TGCGCCAGCAGCTTGGACTCCGCCGCCGGGGAGCTGTTTTTT. It yields the protein CASSLDSAAGELFF. The chain couples TRBV5-1 to TRBJ2-2; D is undetermined. Germline-derived CDR1 and CDR2 are SGHRS and YFSETQ. V dropped 0 bases and J dropped 6 bases, with 9 bases sitting between them. The CDR3 covers 14 residues.